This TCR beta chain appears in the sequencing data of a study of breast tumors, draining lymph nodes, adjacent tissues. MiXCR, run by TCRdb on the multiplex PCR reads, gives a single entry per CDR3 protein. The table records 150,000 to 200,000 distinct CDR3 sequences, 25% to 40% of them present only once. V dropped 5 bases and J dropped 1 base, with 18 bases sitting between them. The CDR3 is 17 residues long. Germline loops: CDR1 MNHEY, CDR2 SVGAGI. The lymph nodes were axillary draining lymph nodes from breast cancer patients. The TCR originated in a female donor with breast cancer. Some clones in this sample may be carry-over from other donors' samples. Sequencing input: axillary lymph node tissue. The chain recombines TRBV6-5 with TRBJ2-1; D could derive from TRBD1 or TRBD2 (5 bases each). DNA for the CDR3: TGTGCCAGCAGTCGGGGCAGAGCCCTCGCGTCCTACAATGAGCAGTTCTTC. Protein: CASSRGRALASYNEQFF.